The rows below give T cell receptor beta chains drawn from one sample of a study of blood T cell repertoires in COVID-19. The method was immunoSEQ multiplex PCR; TCRdb's version includes in-frame clones alone and lacks a portion of them. The sample consists of just over 300,000 clones, about nine tenths of them appearing once. Sequencing input: peripheral blood. The receptors derive from a woman in her 30s with COVID-19, enrolled during active disease. The CDR3 runs from the conserved cysteine through the conserved F or W. The order of the fields is J gene, D gene, V gene, clone size, CDR3 protein, CDR3 DNA. D genes are given only for firm matches. The listing skips clone size in some rows; elsewhere it reads once, few, many or a size class.

J: TRBJ2-7; D: NA; V: TRBV19; size: NA; CDR3: CASSSQGGDYEQYF; DNA: TGTGCCAGTAGTTCACAGGGAGGGGACTACGAGCAGTACTTC
J: TRBJ2-1; D: TRBD2; V: TRBV5-1; size: once; CDR3: CASSGTSGGLNEQFF; DNA: TGCGCCAGCAGCGGGACTAGCGGGGGCCTGAATGAGCAGTTCTTC
J: TRBJ1-5; D: TRBD1; V: TRBV6-2/TRBV6-3; size: NA; CDR3: CASSYGGQGARSNQPQHF; DNA: TGTGCCAGCAGTTACGGGGGACAGGGGGCGCGTAGCAATCAGCCCCAGCATTTT
J: TRBJ2-3; D: NA; V: TRBV14; size: NA; CDR3: CASSPGVNTQYF; DNA: TGTGCCAGCAGCCCGGGTGTAAATACGCAGTATTTT
J: TRBJ1-2; D: NA; V: TRBV29-1; size: few; CDR3: CSVDRGENYGYTF; DNA: TGCAGCGTTGACAGGGGAGAAAACTATGGCTACACCTTC
J: TRBJ1-1; D: NA; V: TRBV13; size: NA; CDR3: CASSWSNRGYTEAFF; DNA: TGTGCCAGCAGCTGGTCGAACCGGGGATACACTGAAGCTTTCTTT
J: TRBJ2-5; D: NA; V: TRBV5-5; size: NA; CDR3: CASSFRQPRQETQYF; DNA: TGTGCCAGCAGCTTCAGACAGCCCAGGCAAGAGACCCAGTACTTC
J: TRBJ1-5; D: NA; V: TRBV5-8; size: NA; CDR3: CASSSFPGHHSNQPQHF; DNA: TGTGCCAGCAGCTCATTTCCGGGACACCATAGCAATCAGCCCCAGCATTTT
J: TRBJ1-1; D: NA; V: TRBV12-3/TRBV12-4; size: NA; CDR3: CASRTGWAEAFF; DNA: TGTGCCAGCAGAACAGGGTGGGCTGAAGCTTTCTTT
J: TRBJ2-2; D: NA; V: TRBV2; size: NA; CDR3: CASSVTRNTGELFF; DNA: TGTGCCAGCAGTGTCACCAGGAACACCGGGGAGCTGTTTTTT
J: TRBJ2-6; D: NA; V: TRBV5-1; size: NA; CDR3: CASSPRTASGANVLTF; DNA: TGCGCCAGCAGCCCCAGGACAGCCTCTGGGGCCAACGTCCTGACTTTC
J: TRBJ1-2; D: TRBD1; V: TRBV29-1; size: NA; CDR3: CSDRTGIAYTF; DNA: TGCAGCGATAGGACAGGGATCGCCTACACCTTC
J: TRBJ1-2; D: TRBD1; V: TRBV15; size: many; CDR3: CATSKDRGGPYGYTF; DNA: TGTGCCACCAGCAAGGACAGGGGGGGGCCTTATGGCTACACCTTC
J: TRBJ1-1; D: NA; V: TRBV30; size: NA; CDR3: CAWSFRGMAFF; DNA: TGTGCCTGGAGTTTCAGAGGAATGGCTTTCTTT
J: TRBJ1-2; D: TRBD1; V: TRBV6-5; size: NA; CDR3: CASRNEQGFYGYTF; DNA: TGTGCCAGCAGGAATGAACAGGGGTTCTATGGCTACACCTTC
J: TRBJ2-3; D: TRBD2; V: TRBV5-6; size: NA; CDR3: CASTLRASGGNTDTQYF; DNA: TGTGCCAGCACCCTGAGGGCTAGCGGGGGAAACACAGATACGCAGTATTTT
J: TRBJ2-1; D: TRBD2; V: TRBV6-5; size: NA; CDR3: CASKFLAGDEQFF; DNA: TGTGCCAGCAAATTTCTAGCGGGGGATGAGCAGTTCTTC
J: TRBJ2-5; D: TRBD1; V: TRBV19; size: NA; CDR3: CASSLQGFPQETQYF; DNA: TGTGCCAGTAGTCTACAGGGGTTCCCACAAGAGACCCAGTACTTC
J: TRBJ2-2; D: TRBD2; V: TRBV9; size: few; CDR3: CASTHKAGGNTGELFF; DNA: TGTGCCAGCACCCATAAGGCGGGGGGGAACACCGGGGAGCTGTTTTTT
J: TRBJ2-3; D: TRBD1; V: TRBV24-1; size: NA; CDR3: CATSDPQRTGVTDTQYF; DNA: TGTGCCACCAGTGATCCTCAAAGGACAGGGGTTACAGATACGCAGTATTTT
J: TRBJ1-2; D: NA; V: TRBV4-1; size: NA; CDR3: CASSQEAGGYTF; DNA: TGCGCCAGCAGCCAAGAGGCAGGGGGCTACACCTTC
J: TRBJ2-3; D: NA; V: TRBV27; size: NA; CDR3: CASSLAGWDTQYF; DNA: TGTGCCAGCAGTTTGGCGGGATGGGATACGCAGTATTTT
J: TRBJ1-6; D: NA; V: TRBV21-1; size: NA; CDR3: CASSKRAGLNSPLHF; DNA: TGTGCCAGCAGCAAACGGGCAGGGCTTAATTCACCCCTCCACTTT